The clone carrying this T cell receptor beta chain appeared once. This entry is derived from a study of PD-1 blockade in classical Hodgkin lymphoma. Germline V gene lookup returns CDR1 SEHNR and CDR2 FQNEAQ (reference sequence). V lost 1 base and J lost 5, with 7 bases in between. The CDR3 spans 13 residues. The method was immunoSEQ multiplex PCR; TCRdb's version includes in-frame clones alone and lacks a portion of them. The sample consists of roughly 9,900 clones, approximately 87% of them appearing once. Time point denoted: cycle 4 day 1 (C4D1), after less than 7 weeks of nivolumab. Each of the patients experienced relapse following autologous stem cell transplantation, and their brentuximab vedotin exposure differed.

The sample here was peripheral blood mononuclear cells (PBMCs), taken before the fourth cycle of nivolumab. This TCR came from a human donor with classical Hodgkin lymphoma. The V call is TRBV7-9, the J call TRBJ2-3; D is uncertain. The CDR3 spells CASSLGAGDTQYF. CDR3 nucleotides: TGTGCCAGCAGCTTAGGAGCTGGAGATACGCAGTATTTT.